This record looks at one T cell receptor (beta chain) sequence and its context. The data stem from a study of chemoradiotherapy in HPV16-positive cancers. Profiling relied on immunoSEQ multiplex PCR, and the TCRdb table lists in-frame clones only, not all of them. Among around 30,000 clones listed, around 92% were seen once. This CDR3 spans 12 amino acids. The germline V gene has CDR1 SGHNT and CDR2 YENEEA. Deletions cut 1 base from V and 11 bases from J, with 11 bases between. This TCR was recovered from a human donor with HPV-associated anogenital cancer. The sample was blood, taken from a patient who underwent chemoradiotherapy. The chain links TRBV11-3 to TRBJ1-1, with unresolved D. The CDR3 DNA reads TGTGCCAGCAGCTTAGGTTACTTGGGGGCTTTCTTT. This codes for CASSLGYLGAFF.